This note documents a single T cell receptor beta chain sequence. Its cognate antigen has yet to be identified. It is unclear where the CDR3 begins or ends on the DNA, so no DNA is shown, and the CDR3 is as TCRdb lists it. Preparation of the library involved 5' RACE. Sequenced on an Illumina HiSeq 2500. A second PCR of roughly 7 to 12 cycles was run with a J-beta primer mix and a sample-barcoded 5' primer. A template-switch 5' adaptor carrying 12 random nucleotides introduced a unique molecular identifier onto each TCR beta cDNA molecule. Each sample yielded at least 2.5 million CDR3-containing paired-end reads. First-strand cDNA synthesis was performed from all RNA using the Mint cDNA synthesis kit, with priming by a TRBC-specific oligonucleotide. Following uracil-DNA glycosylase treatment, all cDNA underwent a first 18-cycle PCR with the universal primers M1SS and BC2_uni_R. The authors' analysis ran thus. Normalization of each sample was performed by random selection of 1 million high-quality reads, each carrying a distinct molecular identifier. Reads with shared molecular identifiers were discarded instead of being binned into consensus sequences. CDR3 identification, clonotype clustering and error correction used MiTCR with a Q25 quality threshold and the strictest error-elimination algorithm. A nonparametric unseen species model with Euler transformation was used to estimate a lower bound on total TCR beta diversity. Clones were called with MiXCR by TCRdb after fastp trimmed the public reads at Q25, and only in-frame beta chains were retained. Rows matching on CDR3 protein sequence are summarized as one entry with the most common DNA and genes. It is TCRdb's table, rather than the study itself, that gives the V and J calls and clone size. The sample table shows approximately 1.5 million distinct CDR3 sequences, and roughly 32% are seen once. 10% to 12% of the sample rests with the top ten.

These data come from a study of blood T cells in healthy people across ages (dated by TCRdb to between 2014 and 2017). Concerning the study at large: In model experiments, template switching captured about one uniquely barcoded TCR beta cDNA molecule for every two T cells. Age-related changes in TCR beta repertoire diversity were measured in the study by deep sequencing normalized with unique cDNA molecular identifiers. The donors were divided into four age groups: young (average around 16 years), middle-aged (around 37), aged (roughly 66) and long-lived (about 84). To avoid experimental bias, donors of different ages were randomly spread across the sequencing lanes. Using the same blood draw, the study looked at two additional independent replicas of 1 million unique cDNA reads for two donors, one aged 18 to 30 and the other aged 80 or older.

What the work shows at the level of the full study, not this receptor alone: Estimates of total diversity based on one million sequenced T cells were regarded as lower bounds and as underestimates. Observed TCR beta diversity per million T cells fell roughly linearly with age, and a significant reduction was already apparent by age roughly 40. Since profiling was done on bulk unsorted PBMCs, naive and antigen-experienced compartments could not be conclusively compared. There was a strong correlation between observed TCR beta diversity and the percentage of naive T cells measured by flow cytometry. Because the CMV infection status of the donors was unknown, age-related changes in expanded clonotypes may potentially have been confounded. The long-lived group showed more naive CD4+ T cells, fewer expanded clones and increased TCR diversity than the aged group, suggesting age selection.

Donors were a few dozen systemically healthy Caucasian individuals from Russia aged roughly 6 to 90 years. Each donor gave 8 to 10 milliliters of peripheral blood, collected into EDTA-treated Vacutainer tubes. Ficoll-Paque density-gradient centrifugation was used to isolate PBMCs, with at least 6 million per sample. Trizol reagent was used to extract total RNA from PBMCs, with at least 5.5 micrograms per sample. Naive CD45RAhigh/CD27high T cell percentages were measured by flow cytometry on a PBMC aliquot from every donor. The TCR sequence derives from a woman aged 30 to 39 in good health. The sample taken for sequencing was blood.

The CDR3 corresponds to CASSQVGSGTDTRYF. This sequence uses TRBV4-1 and TRBJ2-3. The germline V gene encodes CDR1 MGHRA and CDR2 YSYEKL. The CDR3 runs 15 residues from the cysteine to the phenylalanine.